This T cell receptor beta chain was sequenced in a study of blood T cell repertoires in COVID-19. The overall study: From T cells, B-cell-depleted T cells, or PBMCs came the material, which was cDNA or gDNA.

This table comes from immunoSEQ multiplex PCR, and its TCRdb copy is limited to in-frame clones, with some not included. The table lists approximately 60,000 clones, about 81% of them singletons. This CDR3 comprises 18 residues. With 1 base clipped from V and 5 bases from J, the junction kept 8 bases outside the gene matches. Germline V gives CDR1 LNHDA, CDR2 SQIVND (reference sequence). The sequenced sample consisted of peripheral blood. The gene calls are TRBV19 and TRBJ2-5; 15 bases are shared with TRBD2. The TCR sequence derives from a man between 65 and 85 years old with active COVID-19. CDR3 region: CASSIGSGLAGGRETQYF. DNA of the CDR3: TGTGCCAGTAGTATAGGGTCGGGACTAGCGGGAGGTCGGGAGACCCAGTACTTC.